Each of the 6 T cell receptor beta chains below was sequenced from the same sample in a study of blood T cell repertoires in COVID-19. The data were produced by immunoSEQ multiplex PCR, yet TCRdb's version contains in-frame clones alone and is incomplete. This sample has roughly 220,000 clones, with approximately 86% found just once. The material sequenced was PBMCs or T cells enriched from blood (not recorded which). Every receptor here comes from a woman between 40 and 50 years old with acute COVID-19.

The chain has TRBV7-2 and TRBJ2-5; 9 bases line up with TRBD1. Losses at the gene ends were 5 bases for V and 5 bases for J; bases not matched to a gene: 9. This CDR3 is built from 15 residues. Germline values: CDR1 SGHTA, CDR2 FQGNSA. The CDR3: CASSLVTGGGETQYF. The CDR3 nucleotides are TGTGCCAGCAGCCTAGTGACAGGGGGAGGGGAGACCCAGTACTTC.

This clone has a single count. The rearrangement joins TRBV13 to TRBJ1-3, with D possibly TRBD1 on 6 matching bases. Germline CDR1 reads PRHDT; CDR2 reads FYEKMQ (reference sequence). Between the trimmed V and J ends, which lost 4 bases and 0 bases, there was a span of 22 bases. The length of the CDR3 is 19 residues. CDR3 in amino acids: CASSSQKRGGSLSGNTIYF. CDR3 nucleotide sequence: TGTGCCAGCAGCTCCCAGAAACGGGGGGGCAGTCTCTCTGGAAACACCATATATTTT.

The chain is built from TRBV19 and TRBJ2-7, with 8 bases fitting TRBD1. V shed 1 base and J 2 bases; nucleotides not matched to a gene: 4. The CDR3 covers 15 residues. CDR1 LNHDA and CDR2 SQIVND come from the germline V gene (reference sequence). The CDR3: CASSIAGQGAYEQYF. The CDR3 nucleotides read TGTGCCAGTAGTATAGCAGGACAGGGTGCCTACGAGCAGTACTTC.

The chain couples TRBV28 to TRBJ1-5, with D hard to call. The V end lost 2 bases, the J end lost 6 bases, and 5 bases lay between the germline ends. This CDR3 is 12 amino acids long. Germline CDR1 and CDR2: MDHEN and SYDVKM. CDR3 nucleotides: TGTGCCAGCAGTTTAGGAGCTCAGCCCCAGCATTTT. The encoded protein is CASSLGAQPQHF.

This clone turned up a few times. This chain links TRBV2 with TRBJ2-7, with a weak D call TRBD2 (6 bases). V was shortened by 5 bases and J by 4 bases, with 21 bases between the two germline ends. This CDR3 region has 16 residues. From germline, CDR1 is SNHLY and CDR2 FYNNEI. Here the CDR3 reads CASSRSSETRRYEQYF. CDR3 DNA sequence: TGTGCCAGCAGTCGATCCTCAGAGACTAGAAGGTACGAGCAGTACTTC.

The chain uses TRBV10-1 and TRBJ2-3; 7 bases are a match to TRBD1. In germline, CDR1 is WNHNN, CDR2 SYGVQD (reference sequence). The CDR3 consists of 20 residues. V lost 9 bases to trimming and J lost 0 bases; unmatched junction nucleotides: 24. CDR3 DNA: TGCGCCAGTCGTCTCAAGGGGGCGGCCGATTCTACCCCAAGCACAGATACGCAGTATTTT. As protein: CASRLKGAADSTPSTDTQYF.